This T cell receptor beta chain comes out of a study of T-cell memory formation after mild COVID-19. TCR alpha and TCR beta cDNA libraries with sample barcodes and UMIs came from 5'RACE using constant-segment primers. TCRdb called the 5' RACE reads again in MiXCR, with one record for every CDR3 protein. This sample has hundreds of thousands of distinct CDR3 sequences, with under 8.5% found just once. The V and J ends lost 5 bases and 4 bases respectively, with 18 bases between them. The CDR3 runs 16 residues. The germline V gene has CDR1 GTSNPN and CDR2 SVGIG (reference sequence). The chain employs TRBV30 and TRBJ2-6; a weak D match, TRBD1 (6 bases). The sequenced sample was PBMCs or a T cell subset sorted from them (not recorded which). The clonotype was recovered from a man between 18 and 35 years old who had mild COVID-19 (a few samples of this study predate the infection). Cell type and time point are not known. CDR3 loop: CAWVPGYQGGANVLTF. The DNA for the CDR3 is TGTGCCTGGGTTCCGGGATACCAGGGGGGGGCCAACGTCCTGACTTTC.